A single TCR beta chain is shown here with its context. Its antigen is not known. The data derive from a study of T-cell memory formation after mild COVID-19. Study-wide background: Largely donor-specific TCR clusters were found. Regarding the study as a whole: In second-wave clones peaking day 37, SARS-CoV-2 specificity remained unconfirmed. Some responding clones appeared in pre-infection memory, suggesting cross-reactive memory joined.

The authors produced TCR alpha and TCR beta cDNA libraries with sample barcodes and UMIs by 5'RACE using constant-segment primers. A single record per CDR3 protein comes from TCRdb applying MiXCR to the 5' RACE reads. The sample lists about 400,000 distinct CDR3 sequences, around 17% seen once, with around a fifth in the top ten. V trimming: 3 bases; J trimming: 2 bases; junction bases outside the gene matches: 7. CDR1 is SQVTM and CDR2 is ANQGSEA in the germline V gene. The CDR3 runs 15 residues. The clonotype originates from a man aged 18 to 29 who had mild COVID-19 (a few samples of this study predate the infection). Cell type and time point are not known. The rearrangement uses TRBV29-1 and TRBJ2-3, with 8 bases that match TRBD1. The sequencing sample was made of PBMCs or a T cell subset sorted from them (not recorded which). CDR3 in amino acids: CSVDGDRSNTDTQYF. In DNA, the CDR3 is TGCAGCGTTGATGGGGACAGGTCAAACACAGATACGCAGTATTTT.